This TCR beta chain was observed in a study of type 1 regulatory T cells. V gave up 0 bases and J gave up 3 bases, with 16 bases separating them. The germline V gene encodes CDR1 SGHNT and CDR2 YYREEE (reference sequence). There are 16 residues in the CDR3. From the reads, TCRdb called clonotypes with MiXCR, one entry per CDR3 protein. In the table there are about 62,000 distinct CDR3 sequences, approximately 60% of which are singletons. A note on this clonotype: Its cognate antigen is unknown.

Sequenced sample: cultured non-Tr1 T cells, either the whole culture or a sorted T cell fraction (not recorded which). The V and J genes are TRBV5-4 and TRBJ2-7; D not certain. The sequence came from a human donor in good health. The chain's CDR3 is CASSLDPRSVNYEQYF. CDR3 in DNA: TGTGCCAGCAGCTTGGACCCCCGTTCAGTGAACTACGAGCAGTACTTC.